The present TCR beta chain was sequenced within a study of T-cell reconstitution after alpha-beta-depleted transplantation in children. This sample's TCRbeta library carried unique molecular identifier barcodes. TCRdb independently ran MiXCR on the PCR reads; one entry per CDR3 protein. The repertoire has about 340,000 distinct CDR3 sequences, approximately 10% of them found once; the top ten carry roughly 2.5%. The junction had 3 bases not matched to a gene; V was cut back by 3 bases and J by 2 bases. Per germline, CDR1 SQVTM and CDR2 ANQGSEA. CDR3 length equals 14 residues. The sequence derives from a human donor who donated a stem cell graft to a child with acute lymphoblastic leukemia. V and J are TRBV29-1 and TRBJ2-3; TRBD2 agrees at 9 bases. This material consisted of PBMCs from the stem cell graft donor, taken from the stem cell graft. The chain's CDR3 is CSVDAGGITDTQYF. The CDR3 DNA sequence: TGCAGCGTTGATGCGGGAGGGATCACAGATACGCAGTATTTT.